Below, 23 T cell receptor beta chains from the same sample are listed, as sequenced in a study of response to subunit inactivated influenza vaccine. MiXCR was run by TCRdb on the RT-PCR reads, yielding one entry per CDR3 protein. Altogether about 650,000 distinct CDR3 sequences are present, 13% to 15% being singletons, with the ten largest covering roughly 7.6%. The sample here was PBMCs from blood, taken 14 days before vaccination. Every receptor here comes from a man aged 45-60 years who received an inactivated influenza vaccine.

This clonotype was recorded many times. The chain carries TRBV4-3 and TRBJ1-2; perhaps TRBD1 as D (6 bases). Trimming removed 2 bases at V and 4 bases at J, with 14 bases between. This CDR3 is built from 15 residues. Per germline, CDR1 LGHNA and CDR2 YSLEER. CDR3 in amino acids: CASSQTNQGIYGYTF. The CDR3 DNA follows: TGCGCCAGCAGCCAAACAAACCAGGGGATCTATGGCTACACCTTC.

This clonotype was seen only a few times. This CDR3 is CASSLDAGGSFTDTQYF. CDR3 in DNA: TGTGCCAGCAGCCTTGATGCGGGGGGCTCCTTCACAGATACGCAGTATTTT. This rearrangement joins TRBV12-3 or TRBV12-4 to TRBJ2-3, with TRBD2 identical over 8 bases. The trim removed 6 bases at V and 2 bases at J, leaving 13 bases unmatched. The CDR3 loop spans 17 amino acids.

The rearrangement uses TRBV5-1 and TRBJ1-2; D gene ambiguous. The ends were cut back, 0 bases at V and 4 bases at J, with 7 bases in the middle. Germline loops: CDR1 SGHRS, CDR2 YFSETQ. The CDR3 length is 13 residues. CDR3 DNA: TGCGCCAGCAGCTTGGACGAATCCTATGGCTACACCTTC. Translation: CASSLDESYGYTF.

In this sample, this clonotype turned up many times. The chain employs TRBV29-1 and TRBJ1-2, with D uncertain. V was pared by 7 bases and J by 6 bases, with 15 bases between. Germline CDR1 is SQVTM and CDR2 is ANQGSEA. The CDR3 is 12 residues long. Here the CDR3 reads CSASKIGHGYTF. CDR3 sequence (DNA): TGCAGCGCCTCAAAAATAGGGCATGGCTACACCTTC.

The CDR3 DNA follows: TGTGCCATCAGTGTTGTCGGGGGGGCCGAAGATACGCAGTATTTT. Translation: CAISVVGGAEDTQYF. The chain employs TRBV10-3 and TRBJ2-3; TRBD2 aligns across 8 bases. Unmatched junction bases numbered 8, after V lost 4 bases and J lost 5 bases. From germline, CDR1 is ENHRY and CDR2 SYGVKD. The CDR3 contains 15 residues.

The rearrangement joins TRBV7-2 to TRBJ1-4, with D perhaps matching TRBD1 (6 bases). Germline CDR1 is SGHTA and CDR2 is FQGNSA. The CDR3 runs 16 residues. V lost 2 bases to trimming and J lost 0 bases, with 10 bases between them. The CDR3 reads CASSLTGRTTNEKLFF. The CDR3 DNA is TGTGCCAGCAGCTTAACAGGGCGTACAACTAATGAAAAACTGTTTTTT.

V and J are TRBV11-1 and TRBJ2-4, with 11 bases aligning to TRBD2. Germline CDR1 SGHAT, CDR2 FQDESV (reference sequence). V shed 4 bases and J 0 bases; nucleotides not matched to a gene: 2. The CDR3 has 16 residues. The CDR3 region has the DNA TGTGCCAGCAGCTACGGACTAGCGGGAGCCAAAAACATTCAGTACTTC. Its protein product is CASSYGLAGAKNIQYF. The variable domain in full, completed from reference TRBV11-1 and TRBJ2-4, reads EAEVAQSPRYKITEKSQAVAFWCDPISGHATLYWYRQILGQGPELLVQFQDESVVDDSQLPKDRFSAERLKGVDSTLKIQPAELGDSAMYLCASSYGLAGAKNIQYFGAGTRLSVL.

The gene calls are TRBV7-2 and TRBJ1-6; D may be TRBD1 (6 bases). The CDR3 is 14 amino acids. Germline values: CDR1 SGHTA, CDR2 FQGNSA. The V gene lost 5 bases and the J gene lost 9 bases, with 14 bases spanning the gap. The CDR3 sequence is CASSRGGASSPLHF. In nucleotides, the CDR3 is TGTGCCAGCAGCCGCGGGGGGGCTAGTTCACCCCTCCACTTT. The full variable domain, with the rest looked up from reference TRBV7-2 and TRBJ1-6, is GAGVSQSPSNKVTEKGKDVELRCDPISGHTALYWYRQSLGQGLEFLIYFQGNSAPDKSGLPSDRFSAERTGGSVSTLTIQRTQQEDSAVYLCASSRGGASSPLHFGNGTRLTVT.

This chain joins TRBV12-3 or TRBV12-4 and TRBJ2-3, with TRBD2 matching over 15 bases. CDR3 size: 17 residues. The junction had 6 bases not matched to a gene; V was cut back by 5 bases and J by 3 bases. The CDR3 DNA is TGTGCCAGCAGTGAACGGACTAGCGGGAGGGTAACAGATACGCAGTATTTT. This sequence encodes CASSERTSGRVTDTQYF.

This rearrangement joins TRBV6-5 to TRBJ2-1, with D possibly matching TRBD2 (5 bases). Per the germline V gene, CDR1 is MNHEY and CDR2 is SVGAGI. The CDR3 sequence is 13 residues long. Trimming removed 2 bases from V and 8 bases from J, with 10 bases in between. For the CDR3, the DNA is TGTGCCAGCAGTTACCTCGGGATGGATGAGCAGTTCTTC. Amino acids: CASSYLGMDEQFF.

This sequence joins TRBV19 and TRBJ2-2; D is undetermined. Germline V gene sequence: CDR1 LNHDA, CDR2 SQIVND (reference sequence). The V end was cut by 6 bases, the J end by 3 bases, with 8 bases between. CDR3 length: 13 amino acids. CDR3 coding DNA: TGTGCCAGTAGCTGGGGATACACCGGGGAGCTGTTTTTT. Translating it yields CASSWGYTGELFF.

In this sample, this clonotype turned up a few times. The chain recombines TRBV3-1 with TRBJ1-1; D might be TRBD1 (5 bases). Germline lookup yields CDR1 LGHDT and CDR2 YNNKEL (reference sequence). V was cut by 3 bases and J by 1 base, with 9 bases left in between. There are 14 residues in the CDR3. CDR3 sequence: CASSHIQGNTEAFF. CDR3 DNA sequence: TGTGCCAGCAGCCACATCCAGGGGAACACTGAAGCTTTCTTT.

This clonotype was counted only a few times. The gene calls are TRBV7-9 and TRBJ2-1; 12 bases map to TRBD2. V lost 5 bases to trimming and J lost 7 bases; unmatched junction nucleotides: 6. This CDR3 is built from 15 residues. The germline gives CDR1 SEHNR, CDR2 FQNEAQ (reference sequence). CDR3 amino acids: CASSPRLAGENEQFF. DNA for the CDR3: TGTGCCAGCAGCCCAAGACTAGCGGGAGAAAATGAGCAGTTCTTC.

This clonotype was seen at least ten times. V gene TRBV5-5 combines with J gene TRBJ2-5; 8 bases fit TRBD2. The CDR3 is 15 residues long. Trimming removed 0 bases from V and 9 bases from J; junction bases left unmatched: 10. Germline values: CDR1 SGHKS, CDR2 YYEKEE (reference sequence). The CDR3 DNA follows: TGTGCCAGCAGCTTGGACTTTAGCGGGGTTTTGGCCCAGTACTTC. Translation gives CASSLDFSGVLAQYF.

The chain joins TRBV6-1 to TRBJ2-7; TRBD1 matches at 11 bases. Trimming removed 6 bases from V and 8 bases from J; junction bases left unmatched: 12. The CDR3 covers 15 residues. Germline loops: CDR1 MNHNS, CDR2 SASEGT. This CDR3 reads CASRAEDRGLVKQYF. CDR3 bases: TGTGCCAGCAGGGCGGAGGACAGGGGGCTAGTGAAGCAGTACTTC.

This clonotype has only a few counts. The chain employs TRBV28 and TRBJ2-3; 9 bases match TRBD2. Trimming cost V 2 bases and J 6 bases; bases outside gene matches: 6. The CDR3 has 15 residues. The germline gives CDR1 MDHEN, CDR2 SYDVKM. CDR3: CASSLGSGGSDTQYF. As DNA, the CDR3 is TGTGCCAGCAGTTTAGGTAGCGGGGGATCCGATACGCAGTATTTT. Drawing the rest from reference TRBV28 and TRBJ2-3, the complete variable domain is DVKVTQSSRYLVKRTGEKVFLECVQDMDHENMFWYRQDPGLGLRLIYFSYDVKMKEKGDIPEGYSVSREKKERFSLILESASTNQTSMYLCASSLGSGGSDTQYFGPGTRLTVL.

This clonotype was seen only a few times. This rearrangement joins TRBV5-1 to TRBJ2-5; 11 nucleotides line up with TRBD2. The CDR3 is 16 amino acids. Germline assignment: CDR1 SGHRS and CDR2 YFSETQ. The junction had 9 bases not matched to a gene; V was cut back by 5 bases and J by 3 bases. The CDR3 here is CASRTRPGLAEETQYF. CDR3 in DNA: TGCGCCAGCAGAACGAGACCGGGACTAGCGGAAGAGACCCAGTACTTC. Full variable domain (rest looked up from reference TRBV5-1 and TRBJ2-5): KAGVTQTPRYLIKTRGQQVTLSCSPISGHRSVSWYQQTPGQGLQFLFEYFSETQRNKGNFPGRFSGRQFSNSRSEMNVSTLELGDSALYLCASRTRPGLAEETQYFGPGTRLLVL.

The CDR3 loop is CASSTGQFYEQYF. DNA for the CDR3: TGTGCCAGTAGTACGGGACAGTTCTACGAGCAGTACTTC. The chain is built from TRBV19 and TRBJ2-7; 7 bases match TRBD1. The CDR3 runs to 13 residues. Germline lookup yields CDR1 LNHDA and CDR2 SQIVND (reference sequence). The V and J ends lost 4 bases and 3 bases, in that order; junction bases with no gene match: 3.

The chain is built from TRBV2 and TRBJ2-1, with no clear D. The CDR3 has 15 amino acids. Trimming removed 5 bases from V and 2 bases from J, with 13 bases in between. Germline CDR1 and CDR2: SNHLY and FYNNEI. The CDR3 region is CASSYTVDAYNEQFF. Written as DNA, the CDR3 is TGTGCCAGCAGTTATACCGTCGATGCCTACAATGAGCAGTTCTTC.

This clonotype came up once. This chain uses TRBV4-1 with TRBJ2-3; D could derive from TRBD1 or TRBD2 (5 bases each). Germline loops: CDR1 MGHRA, CDR2 YSYEKL. The length of the CDR3 is 14 residues. The ends were cut back, 5 bases at V and 2 bases at J, with 11 bases in the middle. The CDR3 sequence is CASSGGPYTDTQYF. The CDR3 DNA reads TGCGCCAGCAGCGGGGGACCCTACACAGATACGCAGTATTTT.

CDR3 DNA sequence: TGTGCCAGCAGCCAATCATCCTACACCTACAATGAGCAGTTCTTC. Its translation is CASSQSSYTYNEQFF. The chain carries TRBV3-1 and TRBJ2-1; no reliable D call. Germline V lookup: CDR1 LGHDT, CDR2 YNNKEL (reference sequence). With 2 bases removed from V and 2 bases from J, the gap between germline ends came to 10 bases. There are 15 residues in the CDR3.

The CDR3 loop reads CSGRQGAGQETQYF. The CDR3 bases are TGCAGCGGGAGGCAGGGGGCTGGGCAAGAGACCCAGTACTTC. This chain joins TRBV29-1 and TRBJ2-5, with 8 bases lining up with TRBD1. V lost 7 bases and J lost 2; bases outside the gene matches: 9. This CDR3 is built from 14 residues. The V gene's germline CDR1 is SQVTM and CDR2 ANQGSEA.

The rearrangement joins TRBV12-3 or TRBV12-4 to TRBJ2-1; a possible D gene is TRBD1 (5 bases). With 3 bases removed from V and 16 bases from J, the gap between germline ends came to 16 bases. The CDR3 sequence is 12 residues long. CDR3 amino acids: CASSFGGAIEFF. The CDR3 region has the DNA TGTGCCAGCAGTTTCGGTGGGGCCATCGAATTCTTC.